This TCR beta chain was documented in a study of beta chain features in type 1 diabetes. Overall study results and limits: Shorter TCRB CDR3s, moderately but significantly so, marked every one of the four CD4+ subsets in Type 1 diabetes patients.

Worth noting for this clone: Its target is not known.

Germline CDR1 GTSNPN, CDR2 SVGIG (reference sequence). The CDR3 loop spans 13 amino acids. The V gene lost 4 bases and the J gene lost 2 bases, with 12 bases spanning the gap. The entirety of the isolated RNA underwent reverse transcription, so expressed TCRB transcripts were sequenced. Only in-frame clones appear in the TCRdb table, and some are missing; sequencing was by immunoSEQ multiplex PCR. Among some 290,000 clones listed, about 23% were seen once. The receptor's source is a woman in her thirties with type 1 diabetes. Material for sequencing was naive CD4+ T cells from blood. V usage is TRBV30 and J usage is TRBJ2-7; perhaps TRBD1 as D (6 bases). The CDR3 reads CAWTKGDPYEQYF. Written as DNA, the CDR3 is TGTGCCTGGACAAAGGGGGACCCCTACGAGCAGTACTTC.